Listed here is a single TCR beta chain. Its antigen specificity is not known. No base qualities exist here, and no much larger clone lies one base off it. These data belong to a study of blood T cell repertoires in COVID-19 (dated by TCRdb to 2018 to 2020). In terms of the full investigation: Samples covering the acute and convalescent phases of COVID-19 were provided by collaborators in the United States, Italy and Spain. The prospective study material was composed of cDNA or gDNA derived from T cells, B-cell-depleted T cells, or PBMCs. The dataset comprised deeply sampled blood TCRbeta repertoires from subjects exposed to, actively infected with, or recovered from COVID-19. The repertoires were released in a freely available public database meant as a resource for research on the immune response to SARS-CoV-2. The samples were drawn from two sources: the first 160 participants of the ongoing ImmuneRACE study, and over 950 subjects contributed by 6 global collaborators. A de-identified subject ID, COVID-19 status, age in years and sex were almost always included in the sample metadata. HLA class I and class II types, where available, came from metadata supplied by the sample provider rather than from assay-based typing.

Each collaborating institution followed its own protocols to collect whole blood in K2EDTA tubes. For TCRbeta analysis, collaborators shipped samples as frozen whole blood, isolated PBMCs, or DNA extracted from either of those sample types. The paper as a whole reports these results and caveats: Clinical and demographic metadata were provided uncurated, with the amount varying by source and participant.

The immunoSEQ Assay, a bias-controlled multiplex PCR, was used to amplify TCRbeta CDR3 regions from genomic DNA. The authors processed their data as follows. The number of nucleated cells in each sample was estimated from the amplification of reference gene primers within the assay. To quantify the absolute abundance of each unique TCRbeta CDR3 rearrangement, sequence reads were collapsed and filtered. For each sample, productive Simpson clonality was calculated by taking the square root of Simpson's diversity index across productive rearrangements. TCRdb re-hosts the immuneACCESS table, in-frame sequences only. Its copies lack some clones; in the studies checked, an unresolved V gene accounts for under half of them, and the cause for the rest is not known. That table furnishes V, J and clone size, whereas the DNA furnished D and trimming. This sample has 380,000 or so clones in its table, and 89% of those were observed once. 0.95% to 1.5% of the sample is held by the ten biggest clonotypes.

V is reduced by 0 bases and J by 7 bases, leaving a spacing of 12 bases between them. CDR1 and CDR2 are read off the germline V gene as LGHNA and YNFKEQ. The CDR3 numbers 15 residues from cysteine through phenylalanine. Of the read, only the CDR3 DNA is kept; its 45 bases are in frame from base 1. The sequenced sample consisted of peripheral blood. The TCR originated in a middle-aged man with acute or convalescent COVID-19. Recombination joined TRBV4-2 with TRBJ1-4, with TRBD1 tentatively as D gene (5 bases match). The DNA reads TGTGCCAGCAGCCAAGATAGGGGCGCTGGTGAAAAACTGTTTTTT. It translates as CASSQDRGAGEKLFF.